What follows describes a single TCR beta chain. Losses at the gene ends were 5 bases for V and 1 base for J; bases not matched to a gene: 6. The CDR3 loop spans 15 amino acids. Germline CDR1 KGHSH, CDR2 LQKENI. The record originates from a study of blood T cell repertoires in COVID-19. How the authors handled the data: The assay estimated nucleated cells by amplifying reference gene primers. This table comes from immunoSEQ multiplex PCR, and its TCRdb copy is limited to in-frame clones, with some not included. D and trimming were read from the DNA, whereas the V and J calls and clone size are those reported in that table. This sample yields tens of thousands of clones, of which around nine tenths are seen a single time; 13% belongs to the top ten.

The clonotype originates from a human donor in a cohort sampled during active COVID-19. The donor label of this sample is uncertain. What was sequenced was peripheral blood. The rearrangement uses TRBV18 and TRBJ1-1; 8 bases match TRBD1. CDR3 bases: TGTGCCAGCTCATCACGGCAGGGGGCGAACACTGAAGCTTTCTTT. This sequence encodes CASSSRQGANTEAFF.